Listed below are T cell receptor beta chains from one sample, sequenced in a study of CD8+CD57+ T cells in acquired aplastic anemia. Each CDR3 protein is one row after TCRdb ran MiXCR on the reads. The sample carries under 250,000 distinct CDR3 sequences, 65% recorded once. Sequenced material: sorted CD4+, CD8+, or CD8+CD57+ T cells (not recorded which) from PBMCs. The receptors derive from a human donor with aplastic anemia. The conserved cysteine and the conserved F or W are not part of the CDR3 here. D genes are given only for firm matches. Size values are once, few and many counts, or a class for expanded clones, and some rows have none.

-,TRBV7-3,-,ASSEVQAVSYEQY
TRBD1,TRBV7-8,few,ASSQGQERAYEQY
TRBD1,TRBV19,-,ASSLGQGVAKNIQY
TRBD1,TRBV19,many,ATRTGTSYEQY
-,TRBV19,-,ASSILHTDGYT
TRBD1,TRBV7-2,-,ASSSPPGQGDYGYT
TRBD2,TRBV5-1,once,ASRRGTSSNEQF
-,TRBV5-6,-,AWSEAGFEQY
-,TRBV2,-,ASSERAANTEAF
TRBD1,TRBV2,-,ASSHDRGLYGYT
-,TRBV20-1,-,SASTRGNTGELF
-,TRBV2,few,ASSSDSTSGSPLH
TRBD2,TRBV7-2,many,ASSELAGGSYEQY
-,TRBV6-5,-,ASSYEAGNYNEQF
TRBD1,TRBV12-3/TRBV12-4,many,ASSLGQGASPEAF
-,TRBV15,-,ATSGALLGTQY
-,TRBV7-2,-,ASSLVTGPNTGELF
TRBD1,TRBV2,-,ASSGLRTGSYGGELF
TRBD2,TRBV6-4,-,ASSGEAGKADEQF
-,TRBV7-3,-,ASSFEENSPLH
-,TRBV7-2,-,ASSLSQGYIYGYT
TRBD1,TRBV20-1,-,SVHTDRVDGYT
TRBD2,TRBV6-4,-,ASSDGLATTGELF
-,TRBV7-2,-,ASSLSRT
TRBD2,TRBV7-8,few,ASSLGTSGSETQY
TRBD1,TRBV10-3,-,AIRGTANQPQH
TRBD2,TRBV7-3,once,ASSILAGTRDTQY